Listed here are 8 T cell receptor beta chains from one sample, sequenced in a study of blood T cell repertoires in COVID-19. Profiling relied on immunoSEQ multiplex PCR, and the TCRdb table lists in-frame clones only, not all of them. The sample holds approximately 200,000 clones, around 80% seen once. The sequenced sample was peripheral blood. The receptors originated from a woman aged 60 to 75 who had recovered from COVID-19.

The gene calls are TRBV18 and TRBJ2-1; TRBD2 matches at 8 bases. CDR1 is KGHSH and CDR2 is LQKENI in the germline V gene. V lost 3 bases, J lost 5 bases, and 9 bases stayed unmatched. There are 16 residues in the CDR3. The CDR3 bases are TGTGCCAGCTCACCTACGTCGCGGGGGGCACACAATGAGCAGTTCTTC. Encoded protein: CASSPTSRGAHNEQFF.

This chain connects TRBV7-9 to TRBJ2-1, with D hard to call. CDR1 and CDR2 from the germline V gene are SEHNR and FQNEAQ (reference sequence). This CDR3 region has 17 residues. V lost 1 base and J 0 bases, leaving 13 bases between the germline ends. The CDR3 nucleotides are TGTGCCAGCAGCTTAGGACCAGTGGAGAACTCCTACAATGAGCAGTTCTTC. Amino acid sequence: CASSLGPVENSYNEQFF.

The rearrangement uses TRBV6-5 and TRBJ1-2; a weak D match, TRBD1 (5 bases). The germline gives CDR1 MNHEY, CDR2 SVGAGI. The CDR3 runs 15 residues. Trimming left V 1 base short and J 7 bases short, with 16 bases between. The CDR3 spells CASSYFTGAQGGYTF. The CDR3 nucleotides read TGTGCCAGCAGTTACTTCACCGGAGCCCAGGGTGGCTACACCTTC.

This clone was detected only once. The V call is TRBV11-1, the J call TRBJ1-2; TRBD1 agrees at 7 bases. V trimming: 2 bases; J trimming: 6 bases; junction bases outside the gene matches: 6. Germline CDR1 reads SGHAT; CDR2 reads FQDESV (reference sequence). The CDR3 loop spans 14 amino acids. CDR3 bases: TGTGCCAGCAGCTTAAACTGGCAGGGGGATGGCTACACCTTC. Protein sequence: CASSLNWQGDGYTF. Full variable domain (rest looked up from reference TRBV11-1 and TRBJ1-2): EAEVAQSPRYKITEKSQAVAFWCDPISGHATLYWYRQILGQGPELLVQFQDESVVDDSQLPKDRFSAERLKGVDSTLKIQPAELGDSAMYLCASSLNWQGDGYTFGSGTRLTVV.

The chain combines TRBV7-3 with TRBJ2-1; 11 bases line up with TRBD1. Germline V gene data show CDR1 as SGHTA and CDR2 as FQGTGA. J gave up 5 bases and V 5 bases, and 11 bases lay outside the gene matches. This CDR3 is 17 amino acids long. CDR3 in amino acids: CASSPSPGQGDDNEQFF. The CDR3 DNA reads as TGTGCCAGCAGCCCTAGTCCGGGACAGGGGGACGACAATGAGCAGTTCTTC.

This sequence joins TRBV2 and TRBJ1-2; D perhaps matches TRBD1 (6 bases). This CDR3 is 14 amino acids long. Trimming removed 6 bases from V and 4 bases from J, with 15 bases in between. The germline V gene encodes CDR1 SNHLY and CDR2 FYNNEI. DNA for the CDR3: TGTGCCAGCAGAGGGACAATGTTCATCTATGGCTACACCTTC. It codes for CASRGTMFIYGYTF.

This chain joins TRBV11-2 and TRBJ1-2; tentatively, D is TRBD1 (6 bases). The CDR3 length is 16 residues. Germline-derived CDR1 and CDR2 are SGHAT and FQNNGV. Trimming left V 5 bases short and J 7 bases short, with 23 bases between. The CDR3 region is CASSGVRDTLGSGYTF. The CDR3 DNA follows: TGTGCCAGCAGCGGAGTTCGGGACACGTTAGGAAGTGGCTACACCTTC.

CDR3 bases: TGTGCCAGCAGCCCGGTGTGGAATGAGCAGTTCTTC. It yields the protein CASSPVWNEQFF. The chain uses TRBV7-9 and TRBJ2-1; D is undetermined. V lost 5 bases to trimming and J lost 7 bases, with 9 bases between them. Germline assignment: CDR1 SEHNR and CDR2 FQNEAQ (reference sequence). This CDR3 has 12 residues. Combining the CDR3 with reference TRBV7-9 and TRBJ2-1 gives the whole variable domain DTGVSQNPRHKITKRGQNVTFRCDPISEHNRLYWYRQTLGQGPEFLTYFQNEAQLEKSRLLSDRFSAERPKGSFSTLEIQRTEQGDSAMYLCASSPVWNEQFFGPGTRLTVL.